The 26 T cell receptor beta chains below all came from one sample that was sequenced in a study of shared clonotypes between healthy human individuals (dated by TCRdb to about 2020). The method was the immunoSEQ multiplex PCR assay. TCRdb's version of the immuneACCESS table is confined to in-frame rearrangements and falls short of the full clone set. An unresolved V gene accounts for under half of the shortfall where checked; the remainder is of unknown origin. This sample is represented by some 1.4 million clones; roughly 96% of them were singletons. Of the sample, over 1% is held by the ten largest clones. Sequenced input: naive CD4+ T cells sorted from blood. The cell subset or site label corresponds to: CD45RA+ positively selected. These receptors originate from a man aged 25-45 years in good health.

The chain couples TRBV15 to TRBJ1-5; D perhaps matches TRBD1 (5 bases). The germline V and J ends were trimmed by 3 bases and 5 bases, with 14 bases remaining between them. Per germline, CDR1 LNHNV and CDR2 YYDKDF (reference sequence). This CDR3 has 15 amino acids. CDR3 protein: CATSRDTSWHQPQHF. The CDR3 DNA sequence: TGTGCCACCAGCAGGGACACCTCCTGGCATCAGCCCCAGCATTTT. Combining the CDR3 with reference TRBV15 and TRBJ1-5 gives the whole variable domain DAMVIQNPRYQVTQFGKPVTLSCSQTLNHNVMYWYQQKSSQAPKLLFHYYDKDFNNEADTPDNFQSRRPNTSFCFLDIRSPGLGDTAMYLCATSRDTSWHQPQHFGDGTRLSIL.

The chain joins TRBV27 to TRBJ1-2; TRBD1 agrees at 7 bases. The CDR3 loop spans 14 amino acids. Trimming cost V 4 bases and J 4 bases; bases outside gene matches: 6. Looked up from germline, CDR1 is MNHEY and CDR2 is SMNVEV (reference sequence). CDR3 DNA: TGTGCCAGCAGTTCCTTAGACAGGGTCTATGGCTACACCTTC. Translating it yields CASSSLDRVYGYTF.

The count of this clone is one. The chain links TRBV5-1 to TRBJ1-2; 8 nucleotides agree with TRBD1. From germline, CDR1 is SGHRS and CDR2 YFSETQ. V dropped 4 bases and J dropped 4; count of bases not matched to a gene: 6. This CDR3 contains 14 residues. The CDR3 protein is CASSPGQDVYGYTF. The CDR3 DNA reads TGCGCCAGCAGCCCGGGACAGGACGTCTATGGCTACACCTTC.

The chain links TRBV7-8 to TRBJ2-7, with D possibly being TRBD2 (9 bases). Germline values: CDR1 SGHVS, CDR2 FQNEAQ. The length of the CDR3 is 16 residues. Between the trimmed V and J ends, which lost 5 bases and 5 bases, there was a span of 22 bases. In DNA, the CDR3 is TGTGCCAGCAGCCAGACAGGGGCGGGAGGGCCCAACGAGCAGTACTTC. It translates to CASSQTGAGGPNEQYF.

The genes are TRBV6-1 and TRBJ1-3; possibly TRBD1 for D (5 bases). The CDR3 runs 15 residues. Looked up from germline, CDR1 is MNHNS and CDR2 is SASEGT. The V and J ends lost 7 bases and 0 bases respectively, with 13 bases between them. This CDR3 is CASIWAGSSGNTIYF. The CDR3 DNA is TGTGCCAGCATATGGGCAGGGAGCTCTGGAAACACCATATATTTT.

The rearrangement joins TRBV28 to TRBJ1-2; no reliable D call. From germline, CDR1 is MDHEN and CDR2 SYDVKM. With 8 bases removed from V and 4 bases from J, the gap between germline ends came to 14 bases. CDR3 length equals 13 residues. Here the CDR3 DNA reads TGTGCCAGCCCTCAAAGAAAGAGCTATGGCTACACCTTC. Amino acids: CASPQRKSYGYTF.

V gene TRBV18 combines with J gene TRBJ2-3; D is perhaps TRBD1 or TRBD2 (5 bases each). The V end lost 5 bases, the J end lost 6 bases, and 15 bases lay between the germline ends. CDR1 is KGHSH and CDR2 is LQKENI in the germline V gene. This CDR3 has 14 residues. CDR3 region: CASSWGVKGDTQYF. The CDR3 DNA reads TGTGCCAGCTCATGGGGAGTGAAGGGGGATACGCAGTATTTT.

This chain uses TRBV6-5 with TRBJ1-1; 9 bases align to TRBD1. Germline values: CDR1 MNHEY, CDR2 SVGAGI. The V segment lost 10 bases and the J segment 1 base; nucleotides outside the gene matches: 4. The CDR3 consists of 13 residues. The CDR3 spells CAIGQGRNTEAFF. CDR3 nucleotides: TGTGCCATTGGACAGGGGAGGAACACTGAAGCTTTCTTT.

The DNA for the CDR3 is TGCGCCAGCAGCGGCGGGACGGCTAGCTCCTACGAGCAGTACTTC. Amino acid sequence: CASSGGTASSYEQYF. The chain recombines TRBV5-1 with TRBJ2-7, with D possibly being TRBD2 (6 bases). This CDR3 spans 15 amino acids. V was cut by 4 bases and J by 0 bases, with 14 bases left in between. Germline CDR1 is SGHRS and CDR2 is YFSETQ. The complete variable domain, with remaining parts taken from reference TRBV5-1 and TRBJ2-7, reads KAGVTQTPRYLIKTRGQQVTLSCSPISGHRSVSWYQQTPGQGLQFLFEYFSETQRNKGNFPGRFSGRQFSNSRSEMNVSTLELGDSALYLCASSGGTASSYEQYFGPGTRLTVT.

The chain has TRBV19 and TRBJ2-1, with 7 bases matching TRBD2. CDR1 and CDR2 from the germline V gene are LNHDA and SQIVND (reference sequence). The junction had 4 bases not matched to a gene; V was cut back by 5 bases and J by 0 bases. The CDR3 is 15 residues long. Here the CDR3 DNA reads TGTGCCAGTAGTGGAGTAGCGGGCTCCTACAATGAGCAGTTCTTC. Translating gives CASSGVAGSYNEQFF.

A single count supports this clone. The rearrangement uses TRBV13 and TRBJ2-5; 7 bases map to TRBD1. The V gene end was trimmed by 5 bases and the J gene end by 2 bases; junction bases not matched to a gene: 8. Per germline, CDR1 PRHDT and CDR2 FYEKMQ (reference sequence). CDR3 length equals 15 residues. CDR3 DNA: TGTGCCAGCAGCGCCCCCTCCAGGGGGCAAGAGACCCAGTACTTC. It encodes CASSAPSRGQETQYF. Variable domain in full (rest from reference TRBV13 and TRBJ2-5): AAGVIQSPRHLIKEKRETATLKCYPIPRHDTVYWYQQGPGQDPQFLISFYEKMQSDKGSIPDRFSAQQFSDYHSELNMSSLELGDSALYFCASSAPSRGQETQYFGPGTRLLVL.

The rearrangement links TRBV28 to TRBJ2-2; D remains ambiguous. The CDR3 is 15 amino acids. V dropped 4 bases and J dropped 0 bases, with 9 bases sitting between them. Germline CDR1 and CDR2: MDHEN and SYDVKM. The CDR3 DNA follows: TGTGCCAGCAGTTCAGAAGCGCCGAACACCGGGGAGCTGTTTTTT. It codes for CASSSEAPNTGELFF.

This clone has a single count. The V call is TRBV19, the J call TRBJ2-7; D unclear. CDR1 is LNHDA and CDR2 is SQIVND in the germline V gene (reference sequence). V lost 7 bases and J lost 6, with 19 bases in between. This CDR3 contains 14 residues. The chain's CDR3 is CASKYGKGSIEQYF. In DNA form, the CDR3 reads TGTGCCAGTAAATATGGCAAAGGTTCCATCGAGCAGTACTTC.

This chain links TRBV15 with TRBJ1-3; tentative D call: TRBD1 (5 bases). Trimming cost V 0 bases and J 7 bases, with 13 bases left between them. The germline V gene encodes CDR1 LNHNV and CDR2 YYDKDF (reference sequence). CDR3 length: 15 residues. The DNA of the CDR3 is TGTGCCACCAGCAGAGATCGGGGGGATAGGAACACCATATATTTT. Amino acid sequence: CATSRDRGDRNTIYF.

The rearrangement joins TRBV19 to TRBJ2-1, with D possibly called TRBD1 or TRBD2 (6 bases each). The CDR3 has 15 amino acids. V shed 5 bases and J shed 5 bases, with 16 bases lying between them. CDR1 and CDR2 (germline): LNHDA, SQIVND (reference sequence). Here the CDR3 DNA reads TGTGCCAGTAGTCCGTACGGGGGCCGCAACAATGAGCAGTTCTTC. The encoded protein is CASSPYGGRNNEQFF. Full variable domain (missing parts from reference TRBV19 and TRBJ2-1): DGGITQSPKYLFRKEGQNVTLSCEQNLNHDAMYWYRQDPGQGLRLIYYSQIVNDFQKGDIAEGYSVSREKKESFPLTVTSAQKNPTAFYLCASSPYGGRNNEQFFGPGTRLTVL.

This chain links TRBV6-5 with TRBJ2-7, with 7 bases fitting TRBD2. From germline, CDR1 is MNHEY and CDR2 SVGAGI. The CDR3 contains 15 residues. Losses at the gene ends were 2 bases for V and 3 bases for J; bases not matched to a gene: 7. For the CDR3, the DNA is TGTGCCAGCAGTTACCGAGGGTGGGGGGGCTACGAGCAGTACTTC. It specifies CASSYRGWGGYEQYF.

As concerns this clone: The same CDR3 is also encoded by other DNA sequences in this sample. This rearrangement joins TRBV5-6 to TRBJ1-5; D ambiguous. Germline CDR1 SGHDT, CDR2 YYEEEE. Trimming took off 0 bases at V and 4 bases at J, with 8 bases between the two ends. CDR3 length: 14 amino acids. CDR3 DNA sequence: TGTGCCAGCAGCTTGGGAGGGAGGAATCAGCCCCAGCATTTT. Translation: CASSLGGRNQPQHF.

The gene calls are TRBV19 and TRBJ1-4, with 9 bases fitting TRBD1. Germline V gives CDR1 LNHDA, CDR2 SQIVND (reference sequence). With V trimmed by 5 bases and J by 0 bases, 13 bases remained unmatched. The CDR3 contains 19 residues. CDR3 amino acids: CASSSPGTGTIATNEKLFF. The CDR3 DNA follows: TGTGCCAGTAGTTCCCCCGGGACAGGGACGATCGCAACTAATGAAAAACTGTTTTTT. Full variable domain (outside the CDR3, taken from reference TRBV19 and TRBJ1-4): DGGITQSPKYLFRKEGQNVTLSCEQNLNHDAMYWYRQDPGQGLRLIYYSQIVNDFQKGDIAEGYSVSREKKESFPLTVTSAQKNPTAFYLCASSSPGTGTIATNEKLFFGSGTQLSVL.

V is TRBV5-4 and J is TRBJ2-3, with 7 bases matching TRBD2. Trimming at V came to 1 base and at J to 6 bases, leaving 17 bases not matched to a gene. Germline-derived CDR1 and CDR2 are SGHNT and YYREEE (reference sequence). This CDR3 region has 18 residues. The CDR3 region is CASSLTPRTRSLRDTQYF. DNA of the CDR3: TGTGCCAGCAGCTTGACCCCTCGGACTAGATCTTTACGGGATACGCAGTATTTT.

The chain recombines TRBV7-9 with TRBJ2-2; D is possibly TRBD2 (5 bases). CDR1 and CDR2 (germline): SEHNR, FQNEAQ (reference sequence). V was trimmed by 5 bases and J by 4 bases, leaving 20 bases between them. There are 17 residues in the CDR3. CDR3 sequence: CASSPRFDVEATGELFF. The CDR3 region has the DNA TGTGCCAGCAGCCCCCGTTTCGATGTGGAGGCCACCGGGGAGCTGTTTTTT.

The V and J genes are TRBV27 and TRBJ2-1, with D perhaps TRBD1 (6 bases). Trimming shortened V by 2 bases and J by 8 bases, and 28 bases separated the two germline ends. There are 19 residues in the CDR3. Germline values: CDR1 MNHEY, CDR2 SMNVEV (reference sequence). In DNA form, the CDR3 reads TGTGCCAGCAGTTTAAAGGATCCCCGACTCTCAACACAGGGCGATGAGCAGTTCTTC. It encodes CASSLKDPRLSTQGDEQFF.

The chain joins TRBV6-6 to TRBJ1-3; 10 nucleotides match TRBD1. Germline V gene lookup returns CDR1 MNHNY and CDR2 SVGAGI (reference sequence). V lost 2 bases and J lost 3; bases outside the gene matches: 4. The CDR3 is 16 residues long. This CDR3 reads CASSYIDRGRGNTIYF. The CDR3 coding sequence is TGTGCCAGCAGTTACATCGACAGGGGGCGTGGAAACACCATATATTTT.

This clone was recorded only once. V usage is TRBV18 and J usage is TRBJ2-1, with 10 bases aligning to TRBD1. The V gene end was trimmed by 2 bases and the J gene end by 8 bases; junction bases not matched to a gene: 6. Germline V CDR1 and CDR2: KGHSH, LQKENI. This CDR3 comprises 15 residues. This chain's CDR3 is CASSPGTGAPDEQFF. CDR3 coding DNA: TGTGCCAGCTCACCAGGGACAGGGGCGCCGGATGAGCAGTTCTTC.

This chain links TRBV4-1 with TRBJ1-1; D uncertain. The CDR3 contains 16 residues. V gave up 4 bases and J gave up 0 bases, with 15 bases separating them. Germline assignment: CDR1 MGHRA and CDR2 YSYEKL. The CDR3, as DNA: TGCGCCAGCAGCCTAGTATCGCCCAATATGAACACTGAAGCTTTCTTT. Translating it yields CASSLVSPNMNTEAFF.

The rearrangement links TRBV5-1 to TRBJ2-7, with D tentatively TRBD2 (7 bases). The CDR3 is made up of 17 amino acids. The germline V gene encodes CDR1 SGHRS and CDR2 YFSETQ. Trimming took 3 bases from V and 2 from J, leaving 21 bases between them. The CDR3 nucleotides read TGCGCCAGCAGCTCCTACCTCGGGGGGCAGGTTCCCTACGAGCAGTACTTC. It translates to CASSSYLGGQVPYEQYF.

The chain recombines TRBV5-1 with TRBJ2-7; TRBD2 is a possible D gene (6 bases). The V end was cut by 5 bases, the J end by 0 bases, with 24 bases between. CDR1 and CDR2 from the germline V gene are SGHRS and YFSETQ. This CDR3 region has 18 residues. CDR3 sequence reads: CASRRGTPTRKSSYEQYF. The DNA for the CDR3 is TGCGCCAGCAGACGAGGGACTCCAACACGAAAAAGCTCCTACGAGCAGTACTTC.